This T cell receptor (beta chain) emerged from a study of T-cell reconstitution after alpha-beta-depleted transplantation in children. This clonotype ranks as medium-sized (0.01 to 0.1%). Its antigen is not known. The V gene lost 5 bases and the J gene lost 3 bases, with 17 bases spanning the gap. The CDR3 sequence is 15 residues long. The germline V gene encodes CDR1 SGHTA and CDR2 FQGNSA. Unique molecular identifiers were incorporated when the TCRbeta library was constructed. TCRdb used MiXCR to reprocess the PCR reads, holding one entry per CDR3 protein. The top ten hold less than 15% of the sample, which has around 70,000 distinct CDR3 sequences, approximately 11% seen once. Study conclusions and caveats: Several hundred rapidly expanded clones from non-depleted graft cells reportedly supplied alpha-beta T cells about two months post-transplant. One year post-transplant, T-cell counts and diversity were largely derived from T cells produced anew.

The sequencing here drew on PBMCs, taken before TCRalphabeta/CD19-depleted stem cell transplant. The chain uses TRBV7-2 and TRBJ2-7; perhaps TRBD1 as D (6 bases). The receptor was isolated from a boy younger than 18 with acute myeloid leukemia, due to receive a stem cell transplant. The DNA of the CDR3 is TGTGCCAGCAGCCCCACCCCCGGGACACTCTACGAGCAGTACTTC. Its protein product is CASSPTPGTLYEQYF.